This entry is about one T cell receptor beta chain. Its cognate antigen is unknown. The data derive from a study of Graves' ophthalmopathy and Graves' hyperthyroidism. Across the study: The blood sample was drawn at first diagnosis and before any treatment. Study-wide results and limits: The authors also found most expanded thyroid clonotypes above 0.001 frequency in blood.

RNA transcripts yielded amplified TCR beta CDR3 regions. HTBI-primed first-round RT-PCR preceded second-round multiplex PCR. Via MiXCR, TCRdb re-called the multiplex PCR reads, giving one row per CDR3 protein. Of more than 45,000 distinct CDR3 sequences in the sample, around half were seen once. Diagnosis used clinical symptoms, serum thyroxine, TRAb, thyroid ultrasound and orbital computed tomography. This CDR3 is built from 17 residues. The V end was cut by 0 bases, the J end by 2 bases, with 16 bases between. Germline assignment: CDR1 MNHEY and CDR2 SVGAGI. Source material: peripheral blood. The rearrangement links TRBV6-5 to TRBJ1-1; D is possibly TRBD1 (6 bases). The receptor was isolated from an adult man with Graves' ophthalmopathy. The CDR3 region has the DNA TGTGCCAGCAGTTACTCGACACAGGGATCGACCAACACTGAAGCTTTCTTT. This encodes CASSYSTQGSTNTEAFF.